Listed below are T cell receptor beta chains from one sample, sequenced in a study of healthy donors' naive CD4 and CD8 T cells. TCRdb itself ran the reads through MiXCR, one entry per CDR3 protein. The table shows about 200,000 distinct CDR3 sequences, with about 70% occurring only once. Sequenced: naive CD4+ and CD8+ T cells sorted from blood, pooled from several donors. These receptors were obtained from a pool of human donors in good health; the sample pools cells from several healthy donors. CDR3s include the opening cysteine and the closing phenylalanine or tryptophan. Fields, in order: D gene, J gene, V gene, clone size, CDR3 DNA, CDR3 protein. A D gene is named only where the DNA matches it firmly. Size is omitted from some rows. Given values are once, few, many or a class for expanded clones.

D: NA
J: TRBJ1-5
V: TRBV15
size: NA
DNA: TGTGCCACCAGCAGAGATTTTCGACAGCCCCAGCATTTT
CDR3: CATSRDFRQPQHF

D: TRBD2
J: TRBJ2-7
V: TRBV15
size: once
DNA: TGTGCCACCAGCAGAGAAGCTAGCGGGATCTACGAGCAGTACTTC
CDR3: CATSREASGIYEQYF

D: NA
J: TRBJ2-1
V: TRBV19
size: NA
DNA: TGTGCCAGTAGTATAGAGGTCCGCTCCTACAATGAGCAGTTCTTC
CDR3: CASSIEVRSYNEQFF

D: NA
J: TRBJ2-5
V: TRBV6-5
size: NA
DNA: TGTGCCAGCAGGGACCCTCCGGAGACCCAGTACTTC
CDR3: CASRDPPETQYF

D: NA
J: TRBJ1-1
V: TRBV19
size: NA
DNA: TGTGCCAGTAGTATAATCGGTCTGCGACAGGTTGTTGCTTTCTTT
CDR3: CASSIIGLRQVVAFF

D: NA
J: TRBJ2-4
V: TRBV29-1
size: NA
DNA: TGCAGCGCTTTAGATGAAGCCAAAAACATTCAGTACTTC
CDR3: CSALDEAKNIQYF

D: TRBD1
J: TRBJ1-1
V: TRBV6-5
size: once
DNA: TGTGCCAGCAGTGAAGGGACAGGGTGGAAGACTCGGGCTTTCTTT
CDR3: CASSEGTGWKTRAFF

D: NA
J: TRBJ2-5
V: TRBV7-2
size: few
DNA: TGTGCCAGCAGCCAAAACCGGGAAGAGACCCAGTACTTC
CDR3: CASSQNREETQYF

D: NA
J: TRBJ1-2
V: TRBV6-5
size: NA
DNA: TGTGCCAGCAGTTACTCGCGGGGGGCGCTTGGTGGCTACACCTTC
CDR3: CASSYSRGALGGYTF

D: NA
J: TRBJ2-5
V: TRBV6-5
size: NA
DNA: TGTGCCAGCAGTGGATTGTTCCAAGAGACCCAGTACTTC
CDR3: CASSGLFQETQYF

D: TRBD2
J: TRBJ2-1
V: TRBV19
size: NA
DNA: TGTGCCAGTAGCGAGGAACTAGCGGGAGTCAATGAGCAGTTCTTC
CDR3: CASSEELAGVNEQFF

D: NA
J: TRBJ1-6
V: TRBV19
size: NA
DNA: TGTGCCAGTAGCCTCCTTACCCTCGGAGGATATAATTCACCCCTCCACTTT
CDR3: CASSLLTLGGYNSPLHF

D: TRBD1
J: TRBJ2-4
V: TRBV29-1
size: NA
DNA: TGCAGCGTCGGGACAGGACAAAACATTCAGTACTTC
CDR3: CSVGTGQNIQYF

D: TRBD2
J: TRBJ2-1
V: TRBV6-2/TRBV6-3
size: NA
DNA: TGTGCCAGCAGTTCTAGCGGGAGGCACCTCTACAATGAGCAGTTCTTC
CDR3: CASSSSGRHLYNEQFF

D: NA
J: TRBJ2-1
V: TRBV30
size: NA
DNA: TGTGCCTGGAGTGTAGGTAGCAGCTCCTACAATGAGCAGTTCTTC
CDR3: CAWSVGSSSYNEQFF

D: NA
J: TRBJ2-3
V: TRBV12-3/TRBV12-4
size: NA
DNA: TGTGCCAGCAGTTCGCTCGATACGCAGTATTTT
CDR3: CASSSLDTQYF

D: TRBD2
J: TRBJ2-1
V: TRBV13
size: NA
DNA: TGTGCCAGCAGCTGGACTAGTAGCCATGAGCAGTTCTTC
CDR3: CASSWTSSHEQFF

D: NA
J: TRBJ2-1
V: TRBV13
size: NA
DNA: TGTGCCAGCAGCCCGCAGACAGACAATGAGCAGTTCTTC
CDR3: CASSPQTDNEQFF

D: NA
J: TRBJ2-3
V: TRBV6-2/TRBV6-3
size: NA
DNA: TGTGCCAGCAGTTACTTAGGTCTGGGCACAGATACGCAGTATTTT
CDR3: CASSYLGLGTDTQYF

D: NA
J: TRBJ1-5
V: TRBV2
size: NA
DNA: TGTGCCAGCGATATCGGTTCAGGACCTAGCAATCAGCCCCAGCATTTT
CDR3: CASDIGSGPSNQPQHF

D: NA
J: TRBJ2-1
V: TRBV29-1
size: NA
DNA: TGCAGCGCCCACAAACCGGGCTCCTACAATGAGCAGTTCTTC
CDR3: CSAHKPGSYNEQFF

D: NA
J: TRBJ1-1
V: TRBV19
size: NA
DNA: TGTGCCAGTAGTATAGAGGACGAGAACACTGAAGCTTTCTTT
CDR3: CASSIEDENTEAFF